This T cell receptor (beta chain) derives from a study of CD8+ T cells in alopecia areata. About the research overall: Treatment of the treated patients consisted of oral tofacitinib, 5 to 10 mg twice daily. General study findings and limits: In lesional scalp, particularly from alopecia totalis/universalis, clonality was higher than in normal scalp.

Treatment in this sample: oral pan-JAK inhibitor, 5-10 mg twice daily. Sampling of alopecia areata patients yielded lesional scalp punch biopsies as well as peripheral blood. After isolation, RNA underwent reverse transcription to generate cDNA as the sequencing template. Sequencing was performed with immunoSEQ multiplex PCR; in TCRdb, only in-frame clones are kept and a portion is missing. The data show about 74,000 clones, 29% seen once. As for this clone: What it recognizes is unknown.

The CDR3 loop spans 14 amino acids. CDR1 and CDR2 from the germline V gene are SGHNT and YYREEE (reference sequence). V was cut by 2 bases and J by 5 bases, with 13 bases left in between. The rearrangement joins TRBV5-4 to TRBJ2-5; D might be TRBD1 (6 bases). The sequence was collected from a human donor with alopecia areata. The source was CD8+ T cells sorted from blood, collected at week 4, from a patient treated with tofacitinib. CDR3 sequence: CASSFRDNWETQYF. The CDR3 DNA is TGTGCCAGCAGCTTCCGGGACAACTGGGAGACCCAGTACTTC. Variable domain in full (rest from reference TRBV5-4 and TRBJ2-5): ETGVTQSPTHLIKTRGQQVTLRCSSQSGHNTVSWYQQALGQGPQFIFQYYREEENGRGNFPPRFSGLQFPNYSSELNVNALELDDSALYLCASSFRDNWETQYFGPGTRLLVL.